A selection of T cell receptor beta chains follows, all from one sample in a study of T cell repertoires in cytomegalovirus infection. These receptors are not linked to any known antigen. TCRdb recomputed calls from the reads with MiXCR, one row per CDR3 protein. The sample lists about 58,000 distinct CDR3 sequences, over 15% occurring once. This specimen was CD8+ T cells from cultured PBMCs, taken from culture after CMV antigen stimulation. The receptors shown here come from a human donor in good health (CMV status not recorded). Some clones in this sample may be carry-over from other donors' samples. CDR3s include the opening cysteine and the closing phenylalanine or tryptophan. A D gene is named only where the DNA matches it firmly. Size tells how often a clone was seen (once, few, many) or the class of an expanded clone, and some rows leave it out.

abundance,d_gene,v_gene,j_gene,len,CDR3aa,CDR3nt
few,-,TRBV29-1,TRBJ2-1,15,CSVEDLPGTYNEQFF,TGCAGCGTTGAAGATCTCCCAGGGACTTACAATGAGCAGTTCTTC
-,TRBD1,TRBV2,TRBJ2-1,14,CASRSTGEYNEQFF,TGTGCCAGCAGATCGACAGGGGAGTACAATGAGCAGTTCTTC
-,TRBD1,TRBV19,TRBJ2-6,17,CATRPGTGGPGANVLTF,TGTGCCACCCGACCCGGGACAGGGGGCCCTGGGGCCAACGTCCTGACTTTC
few,-,TRBV7-9,TRBJ1-1,15,CASSPRGDMNTEAFF,TGTGCCAGCAGCCCCCGGGGGGACATGAACACTGAAGCTTTCTTT
few,-,TRBV7-9,TRBJ1-5,16,CASCPSGTTSNQPQHF,TGTGCCAGCTGCCCCTCCGGGACAACCTCCAATCAGCCCCAGCATTTT
-,-,TRBV6-5,TRBJ2-7,14,CASSYSKGPYEQYF,TGTGCCAGCAGTTACTCGAAGGGACCCTACGAGCAGTACTTC
few,TRBD2,TRBV6-6,TRBJ2-5,17,CASSYSKLAGARETQYF,TGTGCCAGCAGTTACTCGAAGTTAGCGGGAGCCCGGGAGACCCAGTACTTC
-,-,TRBV7-1,TRBJ1-1,13,CASTHQRVTEAFF,TGTGCCAGCACCCACCAAAGGGTCACTGAAGCTTTCTTT
few,TRBD2,TRBV4-2,TRBJ2-1,16,CASSLRLAGTYNEQFF,TGTGCCAGCAGCCTCCGACTAGCGGGAACCTACAATGAGCAGTTCTTC
-,-,TRBV11-2,TRBJ2-7,17,CASSLVFGSPQHYEQYF,TGTGCCAGCAGCTTAGTTTTCGGTAGCCCCCAACACTACGAGCAGTACTTC
many,TRBD2,TRBV24-1,TRBJ2-7,19,CATSDLQGLPSGGFHEQYF,TGTGCCACCAGTGATTTGCAAGGCCTGCCTAGCGGGGGGTTCCACGAGCAGTACTTC
-,TRBD1,TRBV12-3/TRBV12-4,TRBJ1-3,15,CASSPQGAAGNTIYF,TGTGCCAGCAGTCCACAGGGGGCCGCTGGAAACACCATATATTTT